The clone carrying this T cell receptor (beta chain) was seen many times. The antigen remains undetermined. TCRdb processed the 5' RACE reads anew with MiXCR; each CDR3 protein has one entry. The sample lists approximately 680,000 distinct CDR3 sequences; about 7.6% were seen once. Healthy Caucasians, and only they, were the donors. This sample stems from a study of identical twins. Germline V lookup: CDR1 MNHEY, CDR2 SMNVEV (reference sequence). Unmatched junction bases numbered 12, after V lost 7 bases and J lost 3 bases. CDR3 size: 16 residues. The study's findings and limits: Less excess twin sharing appeared in beta out-of-frame sequences.

This sample was also put to use in a study of yellow fever vaccine responses in identical twins.

This TCR was sampled from a woman aged 18-29 years in good health. J is TRBJ2-4 and V is TRBV27, with 7 nucleotides matching TRBD1. The material sequenced was PBMCs. The CDR3 loop is CASIFTYQGVKNIQYF. Here the CDR3 DNA reads TGTGCCAGCATTTTTACGTACCAGGGGGTCAAAAACATTCAGTACTTC.